These 20 T cell receptor beta chains originate from one sample sequenced in a study of beta chain features in type 1 diabetes. Study-level points and caveats: TCRB CDR3s from Type 1 diabetes patients were moderately but significantly shorter in all four CD4+ subsets.

As every portion of the isolated RNA was reverse transcribed, the sequencing read expressed TCRB transcripts. Data came from immunoSEQ multiplex PCR; TCRdb stores just in-frame clones and leaves some out. The repertoire includes over 90,000 clones, 25% to 30% of them detected once, and 0.5% to 0.55% sits in the top ten. These TCRs are of unknown antigen specificity. The sequencing input was central memory CD4+ T cells from blood. These receptors came from a woman aged 18-29 years with type 1 diabetes.

V usage is TRBV5-6 and J usage is TRBJ1-1; 10 nucleotides line up with TRBD1. The V gene's germline CDR1 is SGHDT and CDR2 YYEEEE. Unmatched junction bases numbered 6, after V lost 3 bases and J lost 1 base. The CDR3 is 16 residues long. The CDR3 coding sequence is TGTGCCAGCAGCTCGGACAGGGGGGCGGCGAACACTGAAGCTTTCTTT. It translates to CASSSDRGAANTEAFF. Based on the CDR3 plus reference TRBV5-6 and TRBJ1-1, the full variable domain is DAGVTQSPTHLIKTRGQQVTLRCSPKSGHDTVSWYQQALGQGPQFIFQYYEEEERQRGNFPDRFSGHQFPNYSSELNVNALLLGDSALYLCASSSDRGAANTEAFFGQGTRLTVV.

The chain links TRBV4-2 to TRBJ2-3; tentatively, D is TRBD2 (5 bases). V was pared by 0 bases and J by 2 bases, with 15 bases between. CDR1 and CDR2 from the germline V gene are LGHNA and YNFKEQ. CDR3 length: 17 residues. The CDR3 DNA reads TGTGCCAGCAGCCAAGAGGGGAGTGGCCCCCCCACAGATACGCAGTATTTT. Amino acids: CASSQEGSGPPTDTQYF.

The rearrangement joins TRBV7-9 to TRBJ2-3; 9 bases are a match to TRBD2. V was clipped by 0 bases and J by 5 bases; unmatched bases: 6. Germline CDR1 reads SEHNR; CDR2 reads FQNEAQ (reference sequence). The CDR3 has 16 amino acids. The CDR3 protein is CASSLAAGGGGDTQYF. Written as DNA, the CDR3 is TGTGCCAGCAGCTTAGCAGCGGGAGGAGGAGGAGATACGCAGTATTTT.

This clone is medium-sized. V and J are TRBV28 and TRBJ2-4, with 12 positions matching TRBD2. The CDR3 length is 14 residues. J was trimmed by 8 bases and V by 5 bases; bases with no gene match: 4. Germline lookup yields CDR1 MDHEN and CDR2 SYDVKM. CDR3 amino acids: CASSPWTSGDIQYF. CDR3 DNA: TGTGCCAGCAGTCCGTGGACTAGCGGGGACATTCAGTACTTC.

The rearrangement uses TRBV30 and TRBJ1-2; D is ambiguous. Germline V gives CDR1 GTSNPN, CDR2 SVGIG (reference sequence). The CDR3 covers 13 residues. Between the trimmed V and J ends, which lost 3 bases and 4 bases, there was a span of 12 bases. CDR3 in DNA: TGTGCCTGGAGGGCGGGGTCGACCTATGGCTACACCTTC. It specifies CAWRAGSTYGYTF.

V and J are TRBV4-1 and TRBJ1-2; D is unclear. Germline CDR1 reads MGHRA; CDR2 reads YSYEKL. V was shortened by 2 bases and J by 2 bases, with 12 bases between the two germline ends. The CDR3 has 15 residues. CDR3 in amino acids: CASSQTPPQNYGYTF. DNA for the CDR3: TGCGCCAGCAGCCAAACCCCTCCCCAGAACTATGGCTACACCTTC.

This clone came up once. J is TRBJ2-7 and V is TRBV10-3; TRBD2 matches 12 bases. CDR1 ENHRY and CDR2 SYGVKD come from the germline V gene. CDR3 length: 16 residues. The J segment lost 5 bases and the V segment lost 4 bases, leaving 9 bases of the junction unmatched. DNA for the CDR3: TGTGCCATCAGTGTTGTGGAAGCTAGCGGGAGGGACGAGCAGTACTTC. Protein sequence: CAISVVEASGRDEQYF.

The rearrangement uses TRBV7-9 and TRBJ1-4, with TRBD1 matching over 7 bases. The junction had 10 bases not matched to a gene; V was cut back by 5 bases and J by 7 bases. CDR1 is SEHNR, CDR2 FQNEAQ, per germline (reference sequence). The CDR3 has 15 residues. The CDR3 DNA is TGTGCCAGCAGCAAACAGGGGTCGGTAGCTGAAAAACTGTTTTTT. It translates to CASSKQGSVAEKLFF.

This chain uses TRBV10-1 with TRBJ2-5, with 7 bases fitting TRBD2. The CDR3 loop spans 13 amino acids. Unmatched junction bases numbered 7, after V lost 5 bases and J lost 7 bases. Germline CDR1 is WNHNN and CDR2 is SYGVQD (reference sequence). The CDR3 nucleotides are TGCGCCAGCAGTTATGCGGGAGAAGGGACCCAGTACTTC. Protein sequence: CASSYAGEGTQYF.

The V and J genes are TRBV30 and TRBJ2-1; 7 bases line up with TRBD2. CDR1 is GTSNPN, CDR2 SVGIG, per germline (reference sequence). After removal of 5 bases from V and 8 bases from J, the junction contained 9 bases not matched to a gene. The CDR3 length is 13 residues. The CDR3 region is CAWGRPGLYEQFF. Written as DNA, the CDR3 is TGTGCCTGGGGCCGCCCGGGACTATATGAGCAGTTCTTC.

This clone was seen once. This sequence joins TRBV5-1 and TRBJ2-5; D is possibly TRBD2 (6 bases). The CDR3 sequence is 17 residues long. Per germline, CDR1 SGHRS and CDR2 YFSETQ. Trimming took 0 bases from V and 2 from J, leaving 17 bases between them. The CDR3 sequence is CASSLASRRGGQETQYF. The CDR3 region has the DNA TGCGCCAGCAGCTTGGCCAGTCGGAGGGGCGGGCAAGAGACCCAGTACTTC.

This clone came up once. The CDR3 sequence: CASSGGGGRALGGELFF. CDR3 nucleotide sequence: TGTGCCAGCAGCGGCGGCGGGGGGAGGGCCCTCGGCGGGGAGCTGTTTTTT. This chain joins TRBV9 and TRBJ2-2; TRBD2 agrees at 8 bases. With V trimmed by 3 bases and J by 7 bases, 14 bases remained unmatched. This CDR3 has 17 residues. Germline loops: CDR1 SGDLS, CDR2 YYNGEE.

This clone came up a few times. The chain employs TRBV6-5 and TRBJ1-1; tentatively, D is TRBD1 (6 bases). Deletions cut 7 bases from V and 1 base from J, with 13 bases between. The length of the CDR3 is 14 residues. Germline lookup yields CDR1 MNHEY and CDR2 SVGAGI. The CDR3 loop is CASNYRAENTEAFF. The DNA for the CDR3 is TGTGCCAGCAACTACAGGGCAGAGAACACTGAAGCTTTCTTT.

V is TRBV10-3 and J is TRBJ2-7; TRBD2 is a possible D gene (5 bases). Looked up from germline, CDR1 is ENHRY and CDR2 is SYGVKD. The CDR3 extends over 12 amino acids. V lost 1 base and J lost 5, with 6 bases in between. CDR3 sequence: CAISEWRDEQYF. For the CDR3, the DNA is TGTGCCATCAGTGAGTGGCGGGACGAGCAGTACTTC.

This clone was seen a handful of times. CDR3 in DNA: TGTGCCAGCAGCCACGGAGCGGGAGAGGTTGTCGAGCAGTACGTC. Amino acids: CASSHGAGEVVEQYV. The chain recombines TRBV5-4 with TRBJ2-7; TRBD2 matches 8 bases. Germline V gene sequence: CDR1 SGHNT, CDR2 YYREEE (reference sequence). The CDR3 contains 15 residues. The J segment lost 6 bases and the V segment lost 4 bases, leaving 12 bases of the junction unmatched.

The chain carries TRBV27 and TRBJ1-1; 8 nucleotides line up with TRBD1. J was trimmed by 0 bases and V by 8 bases; bases with no gene match: 2. CDR3 size: 13 residues. Germline CDR1 and CDR2: MNHEY and SMNVEV (reference sequence). CDR3 sequence (DNA): TGTGCCAGCCACAGGGGGTTGAACACTGAAGCTTTCTTT. It codes for CASHRGLNTEAFF.

The rearrangement joins TRBV7-2 to TRBJ2-3; maybe TRBD2 (5 bases). In germline, CDR1 is SGHTA, CDR2 FQGNSA. V was trimmed by 5 bases and J by 6 bases, leaving 18 bases between them. This CDR3 has 15 residues. The CDR3 is CASSSGWRPGDTQYF. The CDR3 DNA sequence: TGTGCCAGCAGCAGCGGTTGGCGGCCCGGGGATACGCAGTATTTT.

The gene calls are TRBV29-1 and TRBJ2-1, with a possible D match to TRBD1 (5 bases). V was cut by 4 bases and J by 5 bases, with 9 bases left in between. The CDR3 contains 12 residues. Germline CDR1 and CDR2: SQVTM and ANQGSEA. CDR3 sequence (DNA): TGCAGCGTTGGTGGGGCTAACAATGAGCAGTTCTTC. Translation gives CSVGGANNEQFF.

The chain recombines TRBV6-5 with TRBJ1-1, with a weak D call TRBD1 (6 bases). The CDR3 totals 15 residues. CDR1 is MNHEY and CDR2 is SVGAGI in the germline V gene. The V end lost 5 bases, the J end lost 2 bases, and 15 bases lay between the germline ends. As DNA, the CDR3 is TGTGCCAGCAGTACGACAGGTTCGGGCAACACTGAAGCTTTCTTT. Protein: CASSTTGSGNTEAFF.

This clone was seen more than once but under ten times. V gene TRBV7-2 combines with J gene TRBJ1-5, with D perhaps matching TRBD1 (6 bases). Per germline, CDR1 SGHTA and CDR2 FQGNSA. Trimming took off 7 bases at V and 0 bases at J, with 16 bases between the two ends. The CDR3 covers 16 residues. CDR3 sequence: CASTLWGGPSNQPQHF. As DNA, the CDR3 is TGTGCCAGCACCCTTTGGGGGGGCCCTAGCAATCAGCCCCAGCATTTT.